These 26 T cell receptor beta chains share one sample of origin, sequenced in a study of blood T cell repertoires in COVID-19. The repertoire was sequenced with immunoSEQ multiplex PCR; TCRdb's copy has only in-frame clones and lacks some. The table lists about 73,000 clones, over 70% of them singletons, with over 2% in the top ten. The sequenced sample consisted of peripheral blood. Every receptor here comes from a man of 80 years or more with active or convalescent COVID-19.

This clone has a single count. The chain combines TRBV28 with TRBJ1-2; tentative D call: TRBD1 (5 bases). CDR3 size: 15 residues. Trimming removed 2 bases at V and 4 bases at J, with 14 bases between. Per the germline V gene, CDR1 is MDHEN and CDR2 is SYDVKM. The CDR3 region is CASSLRAGFVYGYTF. CDR3 nucleotide sequence: TGTGCCAGCAGTTTAAGGGCAGGGTTTGTCTATGGCTACACCTTC.

The CDR3 sequence: CASSQTGQGTEQFF. DNA for the CDR3: TGTGCCAGCAGCCAAACCGGACAGGGGACTGAGCAGTTCTTC. The genes are TRBV5-4 and TRBJ2-1, with 9 bases fitting TRBD1. Germline V lookup: CDR1 SGHNT, CDR2 YYREEE (reference sequence). The CDR3 is made up of 14 amino acids. V was pared by 4 bases and J by 9 bases, with 8 bases of the junction left unmatched.

The chain couples TRBV5-1 to TRBJ2-3, with 12 positions matching TRBD2. The CDR3 runs 15 residues. Germline V CDR1 and CDR2: SGHRS, YFSETQ. Trimming at V came to 7 bases and at J to 5 bases, leaving 8 bases not matched to a gene. In nucleotides, the CDR3 is TGCGCCAGCCGAAAGACTAGCGGGAGAGTAGATACGCAGTATTTT. This sequence encodes CASRKTSGRVDTQYF.

V usage is TRBV5-8 and J usage is TRBJ2-5, with D possibly matching TRBD1 (6 bases). CDR1 is SGHTS, CDR2 YDEGEE, per germline. Deletions cut 4 bases from V and 4 bases from J, with 17 bases between. CDR3 length: 15 residues. The CDR3, as DNA: TGTGCCAGCAGCACCGGGACACGCAAGGGAGAGACCCAGTACTTC. This codes for CASSTGTRKGETQYF.

The rearrangement uses TRBV19 and TRBJ1-5, with D maybe TRBD1 (5 bases). The V end was cut by 4 bases, the J end by 5 bases, with 12 bases between. This CDR3 region has 14 residues. CDR1 LNHDA and CDR2 SQIVND come from the germline V gene (reference sequence). The CDR3 here is CASSTGTGDQPQHF. The CDR3 DNA follows: TGTGCCAGTAGTACCGGGACGGGGGATCAGCCCCAGCATTTT.

The genes are TRBV5-1 and TRBJ2-6; D is possibly TRBD1 (6 bases). This CDR3 is built from 17 residues. CDR1 is SGHRS and CDR2 is YFSETQ in the germline V gene. Trimming shortened V by 3 bases and J by 0 bases, and 13 bases separated the two germline ends. The CDR3 sequence is CASSYRQVYSGANVLTF. CDR3 DNA sequence: TGCGCCAGCAGCTACCGACAGGTCTACTCTGGGGCCAACGTCCTGACTTTC. Variable domain in full (rest from reference TRBV5-1 and TRBJ2-6): KAGVTQTPRYLIKTRGQQVTLSCSPISGHRSVSWYQQTPGQGLQFLFEYFSETQRNKGNFPGRFSGRQFSNSRSEMNVSTLELGDSALYLCASSYRQVYSGANVLTFGAGSRLTVL.

This clone occurred a few times. The J gene is TRBJ1-4, the V gene TRBV4-2; 7 nucleotides match TRBD1. Germline V gene sequence: CDR1 LGHNA, CDR2 YNFKEQ. V shed 1 base, J shed 7 bases, and the junction held 0 bases outside the gene matches. The CDR3 loop spans 13 amino acids. In DNA form, the CDR3 reads TGTGCCAGCAGCCAAGGGACAGGTGAAAAACTGTTTTTT. It translates to CASSQGTGEKLFF.

The J gene is TRBJ1-4, the V gene TRBV29-1; D not certain. The ends were cut back, 6 bases at V and 4 bases at J, with 12 bases in the middle. Germline-derived CDR1 and CDR2 are SQVTM and ANQGSEA. CDR3 length equals 13 residues. CDR3 DNA: TGCAGCGTCCGACCGGGGAGTAATGAAAAACTGTTTTTT. Its translation: CSVRPGSNEKLFF.

The chain combines TRBV19 with TRBJ1-2; 7 nucleotides match TRBD1. V gave up 2 bases and J gave up 4 bases; unmatched junction bases: 7. CDR1 and CDR2 (germline): LNHDA, SQIVND (reference sequence). The CDR3 spans 15 residues. This CDR3 reads CASSINTGALYGYTF. The CDR3 DNA is TGTGCCAGTAGTATAAATACAGGGGCCCTCTATGGCTACACCTTC.

The chain employs TRBV5-6 and TRBJ2-3; the D gene is possibly TRBD2 (5 bases). V lost 3 bases and J lost 2, with 13 bases in between. The germline CDR1 and CDR2 sequences are SGHDT and YYEEEE. The CDR3 loop spans 15 amino acids. CDR3: CASSYGMELTDTQYF. The CDR3 nucleotides read TGTGCCAGCAGCTACGGGATGGAGCTCACAGATACGCAGTATTTT.

This clone has more than one count but fewer than ten. The rearrangement joins TRBV7-2 to TRBJ1-6, with 10 bases identical to TRBD1. Germline V gene data show CDR1 as SGHTA and CDR2 as FQGNSA. This CDR3 has 18 residues. The junction had 7 bases not matched to a gene; V was cut back by 1 base and J by 4 bases. CDR3 bases: TGTGCCAGCAGCTTAGGTCGGGGACAGGGGAATTATAATTCACCCCTCCACTTT. This gives the protein CASSLGRGQGNYNSPLHF.

The chain uses TRBV11-2 and TRBJ2-5; D possibly corresponds to TRBD2 (7 bases). Per the germline V gene, CDR1 is SGHAT and CDR2 is FQNNGV. V was cut by 5 bases and J by 2 bases, with 21 bases left in between. CDR3 length: 17 amino acids. CDR3 nucleotide sequence: TGTGCCAGCAGCCCCACCGGAGGGGGGGGGCTGCAAGAGACCCAGTACTTC. This gives the protein CASSPTGGGGLQETQYF.

The chain carries TRBV12-5 and TRBJ2-4, with 8 bases aligning to TRBD1. CDR1 and CDR2 from the germline V gene are LGHNT and FRNRAP. With 6 bases clipped from V and 8 bases from J, the junction kept 6 bases outside the gene matches. CDR3 length: 13 residues. The DNA for the CDR3 is TGTGCTAGTGGCTTTACAGGGGGGTACATTCAGTACTTC. The encoded protein is CASGFTGGYIQYF.

The V call is TRBV11-1, the J call TRBJ1-1; the match to TRBD1 covers 7 bases. CDR1 and CDR2 from the germline V gene are SGHAT and FQDESV (reference sequence). The V segment lost 2 bases and the J segment 3 bases; nucleotides outside the gene matches: 3. This CDR3 region has 14 residues. The DNA for the CDR3 is TGTGCCAGCAGCTTACAGGGGGGACACACTGAAGCTTTCTTT. This translates into CASSLQGGHTEAFF. Full variable domain (rest looked up from reference TRBV11-1 and TRBJ1-1): EAEVAQSPRYKITEKSQAVAFWCDPISGHATLYWYRQILGQGPELLVQFQDESVVDDSQLPKDRFSAERLKGVDSTLKIQPAELGDSAMYLCASSLQGGHTEAFFGQGTRLTVV.

The V call is TRBV5-1, the J call TRBJ2-6; D gene unclear. This CDR3 contains 15 residues. Deletions cut 0 bases from V and 0 bases from J, with 4 bases between. Germline V gives CDR1 SGHRS, CDR2 YFSETQ. The CDR3 loop reads CASSLGVSGANVLTF. The CDR3 DNA sequence: TGCGCCAGCAGCTTGGGAGTCTCTGGGGCCAACGTCCTGACTTTC. Looking up the rest from reference TRBV5-1 and TRBJ2-6 gives the full variable domain: KAGVTQTPRYLIKTRGQQVTLSCSPISGHRSVSWYQQTPGQGLQFLFEYFSETQRNKGNFPGRFSGRQFSNSRSEMNVSTLELGDSALYLCASSLGVSGANVLTFGAGSRLTVL.

This clone has a single count. The rearrangement joins TRBV2 to TRBJ1-2, with D unclear. Between the trimmed V and J ends, which lost 8 bases and 12 bases, there was a span of 16 bases. Germline assignment: CDR1 SNHLY and CDR2 FYNNEI. This CDR3 contains 11 residues. The CDR3 DNA sequence: TGTGCCAGCCTCGCCGGGAGGACGGACACCTTC. Translation: CASLAGRTDTF.

V is TRBV6-5 and J is TRBJ1-2, with TRBD1 as a possible D gene (5 bases). Germline V gene lookup returns CDR1 MNHEY and CDR2 SVGAGI. Trimming shortened V by 6 bases and J by 7 bases, and 18 bases separated the two germline ends. The CDR3 totals 14 residues. CDR3 sequence reads: CASRAQGLGFGYTF. The DNA for the CDR3 is TGTGCCAGCAGAGCCCAGGGACTGGGCTTTGGCTACACCTTC.

This CDR3 is CASSLSAGNTIYF. Here the CDR3 DNA reads TGTGCCAGCAGTTTATCGGCTGGAAACACCATATATTTT. The chain carries TRBV28 and TRBJ1-3; unclear D gene. The CDR3 covers 13 residues. Germline V CDR1 and CDR2: MDHEN, SYDVKM. V was cut by 1 base and J by 2 bases, with 3 bases left in between.

The CDR3 protein is CASSIRTGSEQYF. For the CDR3, the DNA is TGTGCCAGCAGTATCCGGACAGGGTCCGAGCAGTACTTC. The rearrangement joins TRBV6-5 to TRBJ2-7; 8 bases map to TRBD1. With 5 bases clipped from V and 6 bases from J, the junction kept 6 bases outside the gene matches. Germline V gives CDR1 MNHEY, CDR2 SVGAGI. This CDR3 region has 13 residues.

The chain recombines TRBV5-1 with TRBJ2-7; TRBD2 might be the D (6 bases). V lost 4 bases, J lost 2 bases, and 16 bases lay in between. The CDR3 contains 15 residues. The germline CDR1 and CDR2 sequences are SGHRS and YFSETQ. CDR3 nucleotides: TGCGCCAGCAGCACTATGGGACTCGGGACCTACGAGCAGTACTTC. Amino acids: CASSTMGLGTYEQYF.

The chain's CDR3 is CASNPRLVETQYF. The CDR3, as DNA: TGTGCCAGCAACCCCCGACTTGTGGAGACCCAGTACTTC. V usage is TRBV16 and J usage is TRBJ2-5; no firm D call. V dropped 7 bases and J dropped 5 bases, with 14 bases sitting between them. This CDR3 contains 13 residues. The germline gives CDR1 KGHSY, CDR2 FQNENV.

The genes are TRBV3-1 (or the pseudogene TRBV3-2) and TRBJ1-6; no firm D call. The CDR3 spans 14 residues. CDR1 and CDR2 from the germline V gene are LGHDT and YNNKEL (reference sequence). Trimming removed 4 bases at V and 5 bases at J, with 9 bases between. CDR3 protein: CASSLRENNSPLHF. In nucleotides, the CDR3 is TGTGCCAGCAGCCTAAGAGAGAATAATTCACCCCTCCACTTT.

CDR3 sequence (DNA): TGTGCCAGTAGCAGGGGGACAGGGGGCTTGATAAGCACAGATACGCAGTATTTT. This codes for CASSRGTGGLISTDTQYF. The chain carries TRBV19 and TRBJ2-3, with 12 nucleotides matching TRBD1. V gave up 6 bases and J gave up 0 bases; unmatched junction bases: 10. Looked up from germline, CDR1 is LNHDA and CDR2 is SQIVND (reference sequence). This CDR3 is built from 18 residues. Full variable domain (outside the CDR3, taken from reference TRBV19 and TRBJ2-3): DGGITQSPKYLFRKEGQNVTLSCEQNLNHDAMYWYRQDPGQGLRLIYYSQIVNDFQKGDIAEGYSVSREKKESFPLTVTSAQKNPTAFYLCASSRGTGGLISTDTQYFGPGTRLTVL.

This clone has only one observation. The chain combines TRBV19 with TRBJ1-5; 10 bases fit TRBD1. V gave up 4 bases and J gave up 7 bases; unmatched junction bases: 4. From germline, CDR1 is LNHDA and CDR2 SQIVND (reference sequence). The CDR3 runs to 14 residues. The CDR3 DNA is TGTGCCAGTAGTAAGACAGGGGGCGAGCAGCCCCAGCATTTT. Protein product: CASSKTGGEQPQHF.

This rearrangement joins TRBV19 to TRBJ2-4; D is ambiguous. CDR1 is LNHDA and CDR2 is SQIVND in the germline V gene (reference sequence). Trimming took off 9 bases at V and 0 bases at J, with 18 bases between the two ends. The CDR3 extends over 16 amino acids. The CDR3: CASRLTDSLAKNIQYF. The CDR3 nucleotides read TGTGCCAGCAGATTAACAGATTCGCTAGCCAAAAACATTCAGTACTTC.

V usage is TRBV23-1 and J usage is TRBJ2-7; a weak D match, TRBD1 (5 bases). TRBV23-1 is classed as an ORF, of uncertain function. Trimming left V 6 bases short and J 2 bases short, with 23 bases between. The CDR3 loop spans 17 amino acids. Here the CDR3 DNA reads TGCGCCAGCAGCCGCCCTAGGGGCGTTGATAGAGCCTACGAGCAGTACTTC. This codes for CASSRPRGVDRAYEQYF.